One and the same sample provided the 21 T cell receptor beta chains below, sequenced in a study of OX40 agonist ivuxolimab in advanced cancers. Using immunoSEQ multiplex PCR, the repertoire was profiled, and TCRdb retains in-frame clones only, with some absent. The sample lists approximately 80,000 clones, about 90% occurring once. The sequenced sample was CD4+ or CD8+ T cells sorted from blood, obtained in a trial of the OX40 agonist ivuxolimab. Receptor source: an adult with an advanced solid tumor such as melanoma, head and neck, liver or kidney cancer.

This chain joins TRBV5-1 and TRBJ2-6; perhaps TRBD1 as D (5 bases). With 6 bases removed from V and 4 bases from J, the gap between germline ends came to 11 bases. The CDR3 has 14 amino acids. Germline CDR1 SGHRS, CDR2 YFSETQ. This chain's CDR3 is CASTRETGANVLTF. CDR3 bases: TGCGCCAGCACCAGGGAAACCGGGGCCAACGTCCTGACTTTC.

The J gene is TRBJ2-1, the V gene TRBV4-1; 8 bases agree with TRBD2. From germline, CDR1 is MGHRA and CDR2 YSYEKL. There are 17 residues in the CDR3. The V segment lost 0 bases and the J segment 4 bases; nucleotides outside the gene matches: 8. DNA of the CDR3: TGCGCCAGCAGCCAAGAGACGGCGGGGGGCACTTACAATGAGCAGTTCTTC. The encoded protein is CASSQETAGGTYNEQFF.

Written as DNA, the CDR3 is TGCGCCAGCAGCCAAGACGGATTTACCACAGATACGCAGTATTTT. Translated, it gives CASSQDGFTTDTQYF. V gene TRBV4-1 combines with J gene TRBJ2-3; D is unresolved. The V and J ends lost 0 bases and 2 bases respectively, with 9 bases between them. The germline V gene has CDR1 MGHRA and CDR2 YSYEKL. The CDR3 is made up of 15 amino acids.

The genes are TRBV5-1 and TRBJ1-3; no firm D call. The CDR3 length is 14 residues. V lost 0 bases, J lost 8 bases, and 12 bases lay in between. Germline V CDR1 and CDR2: SGHRS, YFSETQ. CDR3 nucleotides: TGCGCCAGCAGCTTGGGTGACTGGAGAGACACCATATATTTT. Translated: CASSLGDWRDTIYF.

This clone was recorded a few times. The chain employs TRBV5-6 and TRBJ1-1; D remains unclear. The CDR3 has 13 residues. The V end was cut by 4 bases, the J end by 4 bases, with 11 bases between. From germline, CDR1 is SGHDT and CDR2 YYEEEE. DNA of the CDR3: TGTGCCAGCAGCCCTCTGACGGGCACTGAAGCTTTCTTT. This encodes CASSPLTGTEAFF.

The chain combines TRBV18 with TRBJ1-5; no firm D call. Germline V CDR1 and CDR2: KGHSH, LQKENI. V dropped 5 bases and J dropped 7 bases, with 9 bases sitting between them. The CDR3 length is 12 residues. The CDR3 nucleotides are TGTGCCAGCTCAGGGGATCCGCAGCCCCAGCATTTT. It codes for CASSGDPQPQHF.

The chain employs TRBV28 and TRBJ2-6, with D possibly being TRBD1 or TRBD2 (5 bases each). Germline CDR1 is MDHEN and CDR2 is SYDVKM. CDR3 length: 18 residues. Between the trimmed V and J ends, which lost 1 base and 0 bases, there was a span of 13 bases. The CDR3 sequence is CASSLLEGFASGANVLTF. The CDR3 nucleotides are TGTGCCAGCAGTTTATTAGAGGGGTTTGCCTCTGGGGCCAACGTCCTGACTTTC. Looking up the rest from reference TRBV28 and TRBJ2-6 gives the full variable domain: DVKVTQSSRYLVKRTGEKVFLECVQDMDHENMFWYRQDPGLGLRLIYFSYDVKMKEKGDIPEGYSVSREKKERFSLILESASTNQTSMYLCASSLLEGFASGANVLTFGAGSRLTVL.

This rearrangement joins TRBV18 to TRBJ1-5; D unresolved. CDR1 and CDR2 from the germline V gene are KGHSH and LQKENI. The V gene lost 3 bases and the J gene lost 8 bases, with 11 bases spanning the gap. CDR3 length equals 13 residues. Here the CDR3 DNA reads TGTGCCAGCTCACCCTTGGAAGGAGAGCCCCAGCATTTT. Encoded protein: CASSPLEGEPQHF.

The chain combines TRBV18 with TRBJ2-5; tentatively, D is TRBD1 (5 bases). Deletions cut 2 bases from V and 0 bases from J, with 16 bases between. Germline V gene sequence: CDR1 KGHSH, CDR2 LQKENI. This CDR3 region has 17 residues. The CDR3 DNA follows: TGTGCCAGCTCACCAGGTGCAGTAGGGGTGTACCAAGAGACCCAGTACTTC. Translating it yields CASSPGAVGVYQETQYF.

V usage is TRBV7-2 and J usage is TRBJ2-7; 10 positions agree with TRBD2. Trimming at V came to 4 bases and at J to 7 bases, leaving 7 bases not matched to a gene. The germline gives CDR1 SGHTA, CDR2 FQGNSA. This CDR3 is 14 amino acids long. The CDR3 reads CASSYLAGVGEQYF. For the CDR3, the DNA is TGTGCCAGCAGCTACCTAGCGGGAGTAGGGGAGCAGTACTTC.

V and J are TRBV10-3 and TRBJ2-2; TRBD2 might be the D (5 bases). The length of the CDR3 is 15 residues. Germline V gene sequence: CDR1 ENHRY, CDR2 SYGVKD. V lost 4 bases and J 5 bases, leaving 14 bases between the germline ends. CDR3 sequence: CAISGSLPGTGELFF. The CDR3 DNA sequence: TGTGCCATCAGTGGGTCCCTCCCGGGGACCGGGGAGCTGTTTTTT.

This chain connects TRBV6-1 to TRBJ2-5; D is uncertain. V was trimmed by 8 bases and J by 6 bases, leaving 13 bases between them. Germline CDR1 reads MNHNS; CDR2 reads SASEGT. CDR3 length equals 12 residues. CDR3 DNA: TGTGCCAGCGGTCAGGTCGCGAAGACCCAGTACTTC. Translated: CASGQVAKTQYF.

This clone was observed a single time. The genes are TRBV7-2 and TRBJ2-2; TRBD2 is a possible D gene (6 bases). CDR3 length: 14 residues. Trimming left V 1 base short and J 11 bases short, with 14 bases between. The germline gives CDR1 SGHTA, CDR2 FQGNSA. This chain's CDR3 is CASSLGLGGAELFF. The CDR3 DNA is TGTGCCAGCAGCTTAGGTTTAGGAGGGGCCGAGCTGTTTTTT.

The gene calls are TRBV5-1 and TRBJ1-2; D is unresolved. From germline, CDR1 is SGHRS and CDR2 YFSETQ. V lost 3 bases and J 8 bases, leaving 17 bases between the germline ends. The CDR3 totals 14 residues. CDR3: CASSSGSLKAGYTF. In DNA, the CDR3 is TGCGCCAGCAGCTCGGGATCCCTAAAGGCCGGCTACACCTTC.

The chain is built from TRBV28 and TRBJ1-2; 8 nucleotides agree with TRBD1. The junction had 7 bases not matched to a gene; V was cut back by 9 bases and J by 7 bases. The CDR3 is made up of 12 amino acids. Germline loops: CDR1 MDHEN, CDR2 SYDVKM. CDR3 sequence: CASRTGGSGYTF. DNA of the CDR3: TGTGCCAGTCGAACAGGGGGATCTGGCTACACCTTC.

The CDR3, as DNA: TGTGCCAGCAGCTCCCTTCGACGGGGTGGGAACACTGAAGCTTTCTTT. Its protein product is CASSSLRRGGNTEAFF. The chain combines TRBV5-8 with TRBJ1-1; D is unclear. V was clipped by 3 bases and J by 1 base, with 16 bases between them. CDR1 SGHTS and CDR2 YDEGEE come from the germline V gene. The CDR3 has 16 amino acids.

The gene calls are TRBV5-1 and TRBJ2-3, with 8 bases lining up with TRBD1. Trimming cost V 4 bases and J 4 bases; bases outside gene matches: 5. The CDR3 consists of 14 residues. Germline values: CDR1 SGHRS, CDR2 YFSETQ. CDR3 sequence (DNA): TGCGCCAGCAGCACGACAGGGGAGGCAGATACGCAGTATTTT. Its translation: CASSTTGEADTQYF.

The rearrangement links TRBV28 to TRBJ1-1; TRBD1 matches at 7 bases. V lost 6 bases and J lost 1; bases outside the gene matches: 8. This CDR3 has 15 amino acids. Germline loops: CDR1 MDHEN, CDR2 SYDVKM. The CDR3 region has the DNA TGTGCCAGCAGGACCGCCGGGACAGCGAACACTGAAGCTTTCTTT. It yields the protein CASRTAGTANTEAFF.

V usage is TRBV29-1 and J usage is TRBJ2-2; D call uncertain. The CDR3 runs 10 residues. From germline, CDR1 is SQVTM and CDR2 ANQGSEA. The CDR3 nucleotides are TGCGCCTGTCGGAAAGTGGAGCTGTTTTTT. Protein product: CACRKVELFF.

The rearrangement joins TRBV2 to TRBJ2-5; 11 bases align to TRBD1. The V gene's germline CDR1 is SNHLY and CDR2 FYNNEI. V gave up 4 bases and J gave up 5 bases; unmatched junction bases: 3. The CDR3 totals 14 residues. The CDR3: CASSGTGGGETQYF. CDR3 DNA: TGTGCCAGCAGTGGGACAGGGGGCGGGGAGACCCAGTACTTC.

The J gene is TRBJ1-4, the V gene TRBV18; D may be TRBD1 (5 bases). The CDR3 is 16 residues long. V lost 1 base and J lost 7, with 16 bases in between. CDR1 KGHSH and CDR2 LQKENI come from the germline V gene. The DNA for the CDR3 is TGTGCCAGCTCACCACTGGAGTGGGGGATGGGTGAAAAACTGTTTTTT. Translating it yields CASSPLEWGMGEKLFF.